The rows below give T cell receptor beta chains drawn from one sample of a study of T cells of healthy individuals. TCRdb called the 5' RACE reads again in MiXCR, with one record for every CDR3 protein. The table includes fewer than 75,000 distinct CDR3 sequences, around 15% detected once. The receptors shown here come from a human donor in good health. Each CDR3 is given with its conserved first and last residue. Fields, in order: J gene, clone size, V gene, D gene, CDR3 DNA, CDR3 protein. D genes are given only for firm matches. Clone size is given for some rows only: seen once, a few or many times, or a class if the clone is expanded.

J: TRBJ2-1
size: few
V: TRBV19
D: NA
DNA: TGTGCCAGTACCCCCGGCGGGCGAACCTACAATGAGCAGTTCTTC
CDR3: CASTPGGRTYNEQFF

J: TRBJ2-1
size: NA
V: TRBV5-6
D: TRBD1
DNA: TGTGCCAGCAGCGCCCGGGACAGGGAATACAATGAGCAGTTCTTC
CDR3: CASSARDREYNEQFF

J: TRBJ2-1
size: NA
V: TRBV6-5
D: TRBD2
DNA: TGTGCCAGCAGTTCCCACCCAAAAAGCGGGAGAGATTCTACGAATGAGCAGTTCTTC
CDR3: CASSSHPKSGRDSTNEQFF

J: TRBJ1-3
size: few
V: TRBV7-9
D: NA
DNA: TGTGCCAGCAGCTTAGAAGGAGTTAGAAACACCATATATTTT
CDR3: CASSLEGVRNTIYF

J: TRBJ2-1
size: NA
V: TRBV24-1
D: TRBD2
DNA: TGTGCCACCAGTGATATGAGCGGGGGGTACAATGAGCAGTTCTTC
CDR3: CATSDMSGGYNEQFF

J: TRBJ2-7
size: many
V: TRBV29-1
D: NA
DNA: TGCAGCGTTGAACGGGGGTCCGAGCAGTACTTC
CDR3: CSVERGSEQYF

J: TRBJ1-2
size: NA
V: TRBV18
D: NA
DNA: TGTGCCAGCTCACCATCTTACGGGCAGGGCCTCTATGGCTACACCTTC
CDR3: CASSPSYGQGLYGYTF

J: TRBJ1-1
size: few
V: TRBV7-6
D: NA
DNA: TGTGCCAGCAGCTTGAAGTGGAACACTGAAGCTTTCTTT
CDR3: CASSLKWNTEAFF

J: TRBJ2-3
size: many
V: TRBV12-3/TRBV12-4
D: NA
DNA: TGTGCCAGCAGTTTGGGTGGGGGCCACGCTACGCAGTATTTT
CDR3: CASSLGGGHATQYF

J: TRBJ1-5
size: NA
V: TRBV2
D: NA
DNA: TGTGCCAGCAGTGAGGGGGTGGCCAGCAATCAGCCCCAGCATTTT
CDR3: CASSEGVASNQPQHF

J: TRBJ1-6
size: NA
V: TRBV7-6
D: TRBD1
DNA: TGTGCCAGCAGCCCCGGACAGGGGAGTTCACCCCTCCACTTT
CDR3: CASSPGQGSSPLHF

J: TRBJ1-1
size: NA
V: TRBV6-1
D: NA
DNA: TGTGCCAGCAGTGAATTACGGGCGAACACTGAAGCTTTCTTT
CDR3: CASSELRANTEAFF

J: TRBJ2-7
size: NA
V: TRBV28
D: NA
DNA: TGTGCCAGCAGCCCTACGGGACAAGTCACCTACGAGCAGTACTTC
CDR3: CASSPTGQVTYEQYF

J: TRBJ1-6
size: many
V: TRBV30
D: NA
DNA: TGTGCCTGGAGTGTACAGAATAATTCACCCCTCCACTTT
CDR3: CAWSVQNNSPLHF